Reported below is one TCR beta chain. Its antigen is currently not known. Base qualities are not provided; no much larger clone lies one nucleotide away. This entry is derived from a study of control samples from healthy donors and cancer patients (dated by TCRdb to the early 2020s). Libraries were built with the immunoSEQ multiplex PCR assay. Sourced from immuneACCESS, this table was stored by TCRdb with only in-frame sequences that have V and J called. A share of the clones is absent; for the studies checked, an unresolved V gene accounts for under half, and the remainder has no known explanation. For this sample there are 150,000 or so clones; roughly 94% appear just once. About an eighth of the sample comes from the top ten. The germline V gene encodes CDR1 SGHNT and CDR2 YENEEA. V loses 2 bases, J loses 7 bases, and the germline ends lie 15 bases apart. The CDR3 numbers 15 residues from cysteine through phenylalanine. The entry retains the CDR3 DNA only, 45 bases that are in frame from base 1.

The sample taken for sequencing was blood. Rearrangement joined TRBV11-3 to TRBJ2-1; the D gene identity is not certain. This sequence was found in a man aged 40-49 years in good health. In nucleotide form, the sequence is TGTGCCAGCAGCTTAAACCCCATACATCAGAATGAGCAGTTCTTC. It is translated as CASSLNPIHQNEQFF.